Listed here is a single T cell receptor beta chain. Sequenced by immunoSEQ multiplex PCR; TCRdb stores in-frame clones only, minus some. Of 150,000 to 200,000 clones in the sample, 85% to 90% were seen once. The data originate from a study of blood T cell repertoires in COVID-19. Between the trimmed V and J ends, which lost 9 bases and 0 bases, there was a span of 12 bases. CDR1 SEHNR and CDR2 FQNEAQ come from the germline V gene (reference sequence). CDR3 length: 14 residues. This TCR was recovered from a man between 18 and 29 years old with active or convalescent COVID-19. The chain links TRBV7-9 to TRBJ1-3; D gene uncertain. Sequencing used peripheral blood. CDR3 in amino acids: CASPLPGSGNTIYF. The CDR3 DNA reads as TGTGCCAGTCCTTTACCCGGCTCTGGAAACACCATATATTTT.